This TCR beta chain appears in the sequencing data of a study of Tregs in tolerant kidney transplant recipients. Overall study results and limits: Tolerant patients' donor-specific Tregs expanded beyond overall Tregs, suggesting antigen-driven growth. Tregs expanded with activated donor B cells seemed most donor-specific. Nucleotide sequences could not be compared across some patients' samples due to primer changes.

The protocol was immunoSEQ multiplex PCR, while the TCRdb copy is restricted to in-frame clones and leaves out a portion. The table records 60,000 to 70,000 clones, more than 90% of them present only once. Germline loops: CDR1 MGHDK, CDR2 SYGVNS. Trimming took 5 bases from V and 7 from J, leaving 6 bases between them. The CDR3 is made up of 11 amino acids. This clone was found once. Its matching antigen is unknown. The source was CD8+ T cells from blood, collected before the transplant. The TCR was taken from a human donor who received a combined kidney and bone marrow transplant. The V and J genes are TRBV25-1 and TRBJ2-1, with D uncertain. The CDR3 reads CASSPFNEQFF. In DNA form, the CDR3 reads TGTGCCAGCAGTCCCTTTAATGAGCAGTTCTTC.